This T cell receptor beta chain was captured by sequencing in a study of shared clonotypes between healthy human individuals. Recent vaccinations or acute infections were absent in the healthy HIV-negative adult donors. Those who donated, Caucasian adults without exception, all lived in Nashville, Tennessee. Genomic DNA, for the unsorted samples, came from around 90 million PBMCs. Generated by immunoSEQ multiplex PCR, the TCRdb table keeps only in-frame clones and is missing some. Among fewer than 500,000 clones, 75% to 80% were seen once, and the ten largest hold roughly an eighth. Points from the study as a whole: Clonotype sharing levels among donors were expected to vary with sequencing depth.

About this clone itself: The antigen is not known. Since a much larger clone is just one base distant, this may be a read error. The same CDR3 can be traced to other DNA sequences in this sample.

There are 14 residues in the CDR3. Germline values: CDR1 SGHRS, CDR2 YFSETQ. Sequencing was carried out using PBMCs. The chain carries TRBV5-1 and TRBJ2-7; maybe TRBD2 (6 bases). This TCR was sampled from a woman between 40 and 50 years old in good health. Some clones in this sample may be carry-over from other donors' samples. CDR3 protein: CASSLVAATYEQYF. The DNA of the CDR3 is TGCGCCAGCAGCTTGGTAGCGGCCACCTACGAGCAGTACTTT. The full variable domain, its missing parts supplied by reference TRBV5-1 and TRBJ2-7, is KAGVTQTPRYLIKTRGQQVTLSCSPISGHRSVSWYQQTPGQGLQFLFEYFSETQRNKGNFPGRFSGRQFSNSRSEMNVSTLELGDSALYLCASSLVAATYEQYFGPGTRLTVT.